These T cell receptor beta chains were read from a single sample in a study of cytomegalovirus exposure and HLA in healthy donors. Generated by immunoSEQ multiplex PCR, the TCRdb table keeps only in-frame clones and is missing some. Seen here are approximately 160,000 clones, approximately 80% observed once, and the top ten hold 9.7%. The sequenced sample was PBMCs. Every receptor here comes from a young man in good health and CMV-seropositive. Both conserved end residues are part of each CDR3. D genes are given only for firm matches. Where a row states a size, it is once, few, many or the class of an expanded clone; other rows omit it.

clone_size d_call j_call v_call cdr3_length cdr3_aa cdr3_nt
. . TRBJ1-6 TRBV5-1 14 CASSIGTLNSPLHF TGCGCCAGCAGCATCGGGACTCTTAATTCACCCCTCCACTTT
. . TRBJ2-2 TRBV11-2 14 CASSLDGTSGELFF TGTGCCAGCAGCTTAGATGGGACTTCCGGGGAGCTGTTTTTT
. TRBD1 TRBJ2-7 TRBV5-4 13 CASRLTGAREQYF TGTGCCAGCAGATTGACAGGGGCGCGGGAGCAGTACTTC
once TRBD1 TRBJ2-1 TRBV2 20 CASREHPPTGGALSYNEQFF TGTGCCAGCAGAGAACACCCTCCAACAGGGGGCGCCCTATCCTACAATGAGCAGTTCTTC
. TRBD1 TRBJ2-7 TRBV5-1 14 CASSPTGGTDEQYF TGCGCCAGCAGCCCGACAGGGGGCACTGACGAGCAGTACTTC
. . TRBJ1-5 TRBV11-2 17 CASSPTTLQGRSQPQHF TGTGCCAGCAGCCCGACGACATTACAGGGTAGGAGTCAGCCCCAGCATTTT
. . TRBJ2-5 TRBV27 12 CEVRDIQETQYF TGCGAAGTCCGGGACATCCAAGAGACCCAGTACTTC
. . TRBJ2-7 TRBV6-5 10 CASGDYEQYF TGTGCCAGCGGAGACTACGAGCAGTACTTC
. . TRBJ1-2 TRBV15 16 CATSRDRSKGDQGYTF TGTGCCACCAGCAGAGATCGGTCAAAGGGGGACCAGGGCTACACCTTC
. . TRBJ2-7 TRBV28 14 CASSPPDTSYEQYF TGTGCCAGCAGTCCACCGGACACGTCCTACGAGCAGTACTTC
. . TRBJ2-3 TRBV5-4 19 CASSPREGIAADSTDTQYF TGTGCCAGCAGCCCCCGTGAAGGAATAGCGGCCGATAGCACAGATACGCAGTATTTT
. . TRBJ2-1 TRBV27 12 CASRRTDNEQFF TGTGCCAGCAGGAGGACAGACAATGAGCAGTTCTTC
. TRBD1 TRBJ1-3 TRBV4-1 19 CASSQAAGQRENAGNTIYF TGCGCCAGCAGCCAAGCGGCGGGACAGAGGGAAAACGCTGGAAACACCATATATTTT
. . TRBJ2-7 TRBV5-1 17 CASSLSGGAGVSYEQYF TGCGCCAGCAGCTTGTCCGGTGGGGCAGGGGTCTCCTACGAGCAGTACTTC
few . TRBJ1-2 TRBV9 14 CASRAITGHYGYTF TGTGCCAGCAGGGCTATAACAGGGCACTATGGCTACACCTTC
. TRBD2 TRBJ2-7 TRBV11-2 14 CASSWDYAFLEQYF TGTGCCAGCAGCTGGGACTACGCTTTTCTCGAGCAGTACTTC
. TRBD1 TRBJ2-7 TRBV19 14 CASSIGTGSYEQYF TGTGCCAGTAGTATTGGGACAGGGAGCTACGAGCAGTACTTC
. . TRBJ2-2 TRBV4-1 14 CASRGGTNTGELFF TGCGCCAGCAGAGGAGGGACGAACACCGGGGAGCTGTTTTTT
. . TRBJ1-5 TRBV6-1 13 CASSEQPYQTQHF TGTGCCAGCAGTGAACAACCGTACCAGACCCAGCATTTT
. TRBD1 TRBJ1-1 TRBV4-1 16 CASSQVSGTGGGEAFF TGCGCCAGCAGCCAAGTTTCCGGGACAGGGGGCGGTGAAGCTTTCTTT
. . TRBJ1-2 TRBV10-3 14 CAISESRQNYGYTF TGTGCCATCAGTGAGTCCCGACAGAACTATGGCTACACCTTC
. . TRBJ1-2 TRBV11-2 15 CASSLAGTQSRGYTF TGTGCCAGCAGCTTAGCCGGGACACAAAGCCGGGGCTACACCTTC
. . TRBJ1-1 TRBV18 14 CASSPGGLNTEAFF TGTGCCAGCTCACCCGGAGGGTTGAACACTGAAGCTTTCTTT
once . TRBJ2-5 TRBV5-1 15 CASSLVRQIQETQYF TGCGCCAGCAGCTTGGTACGTCAGATCCAAGAGACCCAGTACTTC
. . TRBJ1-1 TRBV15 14 CATSGAGGNTEAFF TGTGCCACCTCGGGAGCGGGGGGCAACACTGAAGCTTTCTTT
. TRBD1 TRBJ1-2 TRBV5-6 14 CASSLSQGVGGYTF TGTGCCAGCAGTCTGTCACAGGGGGTCGGAGGCTACACCTTC
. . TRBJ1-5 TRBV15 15 CATSSRRDTNQPQHF TGTGCCACCAGCAGCCGCCGGGACACTAATCAGCCCCAGCATTTT
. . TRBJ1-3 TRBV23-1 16 CETKNTTGGTGNTIYF TGCGAGACAAAAAATACTACGGGGGGAACTGGAAACACCATATATTTT
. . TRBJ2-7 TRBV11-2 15 CASSLDPTGPYEQYF TGTGCCAGCAGCTTAGATCCTACGGGTCCGTACGAGCAGTACTTC
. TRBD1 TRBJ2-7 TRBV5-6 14 CASSTGTGIYEQYF TGTGCCAGCAGCACCGGGACAGGGATATACGAGCAGTACTTC
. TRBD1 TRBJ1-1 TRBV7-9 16 CASSLTLDRGITEAFF TGTGCCAGCAGCTTGACTCTGGACAGGGGTATTACTGAAGCTTTCTTT
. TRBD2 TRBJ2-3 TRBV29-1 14 CSVEGGGATDTQYF TGCAGCGTTGAGGGCGGGGGGGCGACAGATACGCAGTATTTT
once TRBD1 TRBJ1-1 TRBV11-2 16 CASSLGGLGWTTEAFF TGTGCCAGCAGTCTAGGGGGCCTTGGGTGGACCACTGAAGCTTTCTTT
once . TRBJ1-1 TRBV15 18 CATSRAQGPRNWAPEAFF TGTGCCACCAGCAGAGCCCAGGGGCCCCGTAACTGGGCCCCTGAAGCTTTCTTT
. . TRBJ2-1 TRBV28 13 CASSSPARFEQFF TGTGCCAGCAGTTCCCCCGCACGGTTTGAGCAGTTCTTC
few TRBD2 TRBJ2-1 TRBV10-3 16 CAISDPGTSGYNEQFF TGTGCCATCAGTGACCCCGGGACTAGCGGTTACAATGAGCAGTTCTTC
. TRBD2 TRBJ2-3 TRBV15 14 CATRTSGSTDTQYF TGTGCCACCAGGACTAGCGGGAGTACAGATACGCAGTATTTT